This TCR beta chain was identified in a study of regulatory T cells in long-lasting Graves disease. Study in general: Persistent cases took antithyroid drugs over 5 years and stayed TSH receptor antibody positive.

Details on this clonotype: This may be a read error, as it is one base from a much larger clone.

Relying on iRepertoire HTBI primers and Arm-PCR of CDR3 regions, the team built TCR beta libraries. TCRdb re-called the multiplex PCR reads through MiXCR, storing one row per CDR3 protein. The data contain roughly 450,000 distinct CDR3 sequences, 20% to 25% of them singletons. V was trimmed by 4 bases and J by 8 bases, leaving 14 bases between them. Germline V gene sequence: CDR1 SEHNR, CDR2 FQNEAQ (reference sequence). This CDR3 comprises 13 residues. Time point specified: persistent/refractory GD, antithyroid drugs over 5 years with positive TRAb. Isolated PBMC RNA provided the starting material for the TCR library.

The chain couples TRBV7-9 to TRBJ1-2; D unclear. This receptor was identified in a female donor with Graves disease. The sequencing here drew on peripheral blood mononuclear cells (PBMCs), taken when the disease was refractory, from a patient treated with antithyroid drugs. CDR3 nucleotides: TGTGCCAGCAGCTCAAACGGACGGTTCGGCTACACCTTC. This translates into CASSSNGRFGYTF.